One sample yielded the 22 T cell receptor beta chains listed below, sequenced in a study of blood T cell repertoires in COVID-19. Method: immunoSEQ multiplex PCR; TCRdb's copy keeps in-frame clones and lacks some. The profile shows about 240,000 clones, more than 85% of them singletons. Source material: PBMCs or T cells enriched from blood (not recorded which). Every receptor here comes from a man in his forties or fifties who had recovered from COVID-19.

This chain joins TRBV6-1 and TRBJ2-7; TRBD1 matches at 8 bases. The CDR3 contains 16 residues. V trimming: 4 bases; J trimming: 3 bases; junction bases outside the gene matches: 11. Germline V CDR1 and CDR2: MNHNS, SASEGT. The CDR3 nucleotides read TGTGCCAGCAGTGCTCCCGGGACAGGAAGTTTCTACGAGCAGTACTTC. It is translated as CASSAPGTGSFYEQYF.

V is TRBV7-3 and J is TRBJ1-2; 10 bases are a match to TRBD1. The CDR3 consists of 13 residues. The V segment lost 6 bases and the J segment 7 bases; nucleotides outside the gene matches: 5. Germline CDR1 SGHTA, CDR2 FQGTGA. CDR3 amino acids: CASSSDRGLGYTF. DNA for the CDR3: TGTGCCAGCAGTTCCGACAGGGGGCTTGGCTACACCTTC. Filled out from reference TRBV7-3 and TRBJ1-2, the complete variable domain reads GAGVSQTPSNKVTEKGKYVELRCDPISGHTALYWYRQSLGQGPEFLIYFQGTGAADDSGLPNDRFFAVRPEGSVSTLKIQRTERGDSAVYLCASSSDRGLGYTFGSGTRLTVV.

CDR3 coding DNA: TGTGCCAGCAGTTTATGGCTATGGGCGCTCGGACGGGAGGGGTTCTTC. Protein sequence: CASSLWLWALGREGFF. V gene TRBV28 combines with J gene TRBJ2-1; TRBD2 agrees at 8 bases. From germline, CDR1 is MDHEN and CDR2 SYDVKM. J was trimmed by 15 bases and V by 0 bases; bases with no gene match: 16. The CDR3 contains 16 residues.

In DNA, the CDR3 is TGTGCCATCGCCGACAGGGACCTATTGAACACTGAAGCTTTCTTT. Protein product: CAIADRDLLNTEAFF. J is TRBJ1-1 and V is TRBV10-3; 7 bases line up with TRBD1. The germline gives CDR1 ENHRY, CDR2 SYGVKD. Unmatched junction bases numbered 9, after V lost 8 bases and J lost 0 bases. The CDR3 totals 15 residues.

V is TRBV3-1 (or the pseudogene TRBV3-2) and J is TRBJ2-3; 11 nucleotides align to TRBD2. This CDR3 spans 15 amino acids. The J segment lost 6 bases and the V segment lost 1 base, leaving 3 bases of the junction unmatched. Germline V lookup: CDR1 LGHDT, CDR2 YNNKEL (reference sequence). The CDR3 nucleotides are TGTGCCAGCAGCCAAGCTAGCGGGAGGAAGGATACGCAGTATTTT. Protein sequence: CASSQASGRKDTQYF.

The table lists this clone with a count of one. V usage is TRBV23-1 and J usage is TRBJ2-7, with unresolved D. TRBV23-1 qualifies as an ORF whose function is uncertain. The V end was cut by 2 bases, the J end by 3 bases, with 8 bases between. The CDR3 length is 13 residues. CDR3 nucleotide sequence: TGCGCCAGCAGTCAAGGTAGAGGCTACGAGCAGTACTTC. Protein: CASSQGRGYEQYF.

The chain links TRBV5-1 to TRBJ2-1; D remains ambiguous. CDR3 length equals 13 residues. V gave up 3 bases and J gave up 0 bases, with 4 bases separating them. CDR1 and CDR2 from the germline V gene are SGHRS and YFSETQ. CDR3 coding DNA: TGCGCCAGCAGCTGGAGCTCCTACAATGAGCAGTTCTTC. Its protein product is CASSWSSYNEQFF.

This sequence joins TRBV3-1 (or the pseudogene TRBV3-2) and TRBJ2-1, with no clear D. The CDR3 length is 14 residues. Germline-derived CDR1 and CDR2 are LGHDT and YNNKEL (reference sequence). Deletions cut 2 bases from V and 4 bases from J, with 9 bases between. The CDR3 sequence: CASSQLFPYNEQFF. The CDR3 bases are TGTGCCAGCAGCCAACTCTTCCCTTACAATGAGCAGTTCTTC.

This rearrangement joins TRBV5-1 to TRBJ2-3, with 11 nucleotides matching TRBD2. Trimming took 0 bases from V and 1 from J; bases not matched to a gene: 16. Germline loops: CDR1 SGHRS, CDR2 YFSETQ. The CDR3 consists of 21 residues. The DNA of the CDR3 is TGCGCCAGCAGCTTGGCAACGGGACTAGCGGAACGGTATCCCCGCACAGATACGCAGTATTTT. Protein: CASSLATGLAERYPRTDTQYF.

CDR3 residues: CASSQESSGLGREQYF. The CDR3 bases are TGTGCCAGCAGCCAAGAGAGTAGCGGCTTGGGGCGCGAGCAGTACTTC. The rearrangement links TRBV4-2 to TRBJ2-7, with D possibly matching TRBD2 (6 bases). The CDR3 consists of 16 residues. The V gene's germline CDR1 is LGHNA and CDR2 YNFKEQ. The germline V and J ends were trimmed by 0 bases and 6 bases, with 18 bases remaining between them.

The rearrangement joins TRBV18 to TRBJ2-5; D remains unclear. V lost 1 base to trimming and J lost 5 bases, with 5 bases between them. CDR1 and CDR2 (germline): KGHSH, LQKENI. There are 12 residues in the CDR3. The CDR3: CASSPRVETQYF. DNA of the CDR3: TGTGCCAGCTCACCACGCGTTGAGACCCAGTACTTC.

The J gene is TRBJ1-2, the V gene TRBV11-3; TRBD1 is a possible D gene (6 bases). The V end was cut by 1 base, the J end by 2 bases, with 11 bases between. Germline loops: CDR1 SGHNT, CDR2 YENEEA. This CDR3 region has 15 residues. CDR3 DNA sequence: TGTGCCAGCAGCTTAGGGACAGTAGAAAACTATGGCTACACCTTC. Translated, it gives CASSLGTVENYGYTF.

The chain combines TRBV19 with TRBJ1-2; 7 bases fit TRBD1. Germline V CDR1 and CDR2: LNHDA, SQIVND (reference sequence). This CDR3 contains 15 residues. V was pared by 3 bases and J by 1 base, with 5 bases of the junction left unmatched. The chain's CDR3 is CASSIGRGRNYGYTF. DNA of the CDR3: TGTGCCAGTAGTATTGGAAGGGGGCGTAACTATGGCTACACCTTC.

V and J are TRBV19 and TRBJ2-3; tentatively, D is TRBD1 (7 bases). V was clipped by 5 bases and J by 4 bases, with 28 bases between them. This CDR3 has 19 amino acids. Germline V gene lookup returns CDR1 LNHDA and CDR2 SQIVND (reference sequence). The CDR3 loop is CASSAGTVNAGGGADTQYF. CDR3 DNA sequence: TGTGCCAGTAGTGCGGGGACAGTGAACGCAGGTGGCGGGGCAGATACGCAGTATTTT.

In this sample, this clone turned up a few times. V usage is TRBV28 and J usage is TRBJ2-7; TRBD2 agrees at 7 bases. The junction had 4 bases not matched to a gene; V was cut back by 2 bases and J by 3 bases. Germline CDR1 reads MDHEN; CDR2 reads SYDVKM. CDR3 length equals 14 residues. The CDR3 protein is CASSLAGADYEQYF. In DNA, the CDR3 is TGTGCCAGCAGTTTAGCGGGAGCCGACTACGAGCAGTACTTC.

The chain links TRBV5-6 to TRBJ2-5; D perhaps matches TRBD1 (6 bases). CDR1 is SGHDT and CDR2 is YYEEEE in the germline V gene. The CDR3 is 14 residues long. Trimming cost V 3 bases and J 1 base, with 10 bases left between them. CDR3 nucleotides: TGTGCCAGCAGCTGGGGGCGGTTCCAAGAGACCCAGTACTTC. Protein: CASSWGRFQETQYF.

The table lists this clone with a count of one. The gene calls are TRBV7-9 and TRBJ2-1; 9 bases agree with TRBD1. Looked up from germline, CDR1 is SEHNR and CDR2 is FQNEAQ (reference sequence). This CDR3 spans 15 amino acids. Germline trimming cut 5 bases from V and 6 bases from J; bases unmatched to any gene: 8. As DNA, the CDR3 is TGTGCCAGCAGCCTCGCGGGGACAGGGCGCAATGAGCAGTTCTTC. It yields the protein CASSLAGTGRNEQFF. Together with reference TRBV7-9 and TRBJ2-1, the CDR3 gives the full variable domain: DTGVSQNPRHKITKRGQNVTFRCDPISEHNRLYWYRQTLGQGPEFLTYFQNEAQLEKSRLLSDRFSAERPKGSFSTLEIQRTEQGDSAMYLCASSLAGTGRNEQFFGPGTRLTVL.

The CDR3 coding sequence is TGTGCCAGCAAAATAAGGGCCGGGACAGGAGTCTCTGGGGCCAACGTCCTGACTTTC. The encoded protein is CASKIRAGTGVSGANVLTF. V gene TRBV28 combines with J gene TRBJ2-6, with 8 bases that match TRBD1. Trimming cost V 7 bases and J 0 bases; bases outside gene matches: 14. Germline V CDR1 and CDR2: MDHEN, SYDVKM. This CDR3 has 19 amino acids. Together with reference TRBV28 and TRBJ2-6, the CDR3 gives the full variable domain: DVKVTQSSRYLVKRTGEKVFLECVQDMDHENMFWYRQDPGLGLRLIYFSYDVKMKEKGDIPEGYSVSREKKERFSLILESASTNQTSMYLCASKIRAGTGVSGANVLTFGAGSRLTVL.

This chain uses TRBV2 with TRBJ2-2, with 8 bases lining up with TRBD1. The length of the CDR3 is 14 residues. Unmatched junction bases numbered 2, after V lost 4 bases and J lost 4 bases. CDR1 and CDR2 (germline): SNHLY, FYNNEI. DNA of the CDR3: TGTGCCAGCAGTGTGGGGACAGGCACCGGGGAGCTGTTTTTT. Translating gives CASSVGTGTGELFF. Using reference TRBV2 and TRBJ2-2 for the parts outside the CDR3, the full variable domain is EPEVTQTPSHQVTQMGQEVILRCVPISNHLYFYWYRQILGQKVEFLVSFYNNEISEKSEIFDDQFSVERPDGSNFTLKIRSTKLEDSAMYFCASSVGTGTGELFFGEGSRLTVL.

V usage is TRBV29-1 and J usage is TRBJ1-2; maybe TRBD1 (6 bases). CDR3 length: 13 amino acids. The germline gives CDR1 SQVTM, CDR2 ANQGSEA. Trimming left V 6 bases short and J 1 base short, with 12 bases between. The CDR3 region has the DNA TGCAGCGTCCGGGACAAATTTAACTATGGCTACACCTTC. This encodes CSVRDKFNYGYTF. Full variable domain (rest looked up from reference TRBV29-1 and TRBJ1-2): SAVISQKPSRDICQRGTSLTIQCQVDSQVTMMFWYRQQPGQSLTLIATANQGSEATYESGFVIDKFPISRPNLTFSTLTVSNMSPEDSSIYLCSVRDKFNYGYTFGSGTRLTVV.

The chain employs TRBV7-9 and TRBJ1-4; TRBD1 might be the D (6 bases). CDR1 is SEHNR and CDR2 is FQNEAQ in the germline V gene (reference sequence). The CDR3 has 14 residues. V gave up 5 bases and J gave up 6 bases, with 13 bases separating them. The CDR3 reads CASSPPGVYEKLFF. CDR3 DNA: TGTGCCAGCAGCCCACCAGGGGTTTATGAAAAACTGTTTTTT.

This clone showed up just once. The J gene is TRBJ1-1, the V gene TRBV5-1; D ambiguous. This CDR3 spans 12 amino acids. Germline V gene data show CDR1 as SGHRS and CDR2 as YFSETQ. Trimming took 7 bases from V and 3 from J, leaving 10 bases between them. CDR3 coding DNA: TGCGCCAGCGCTAAGATGGACACTGAAGCTTTCTTT. Protein product: CASAKMDTEAFF.